This is a list of T cell receptor beta chains from one sample in a study of T cell responses to AZD1222 COVID-19 vaccine. The data were produced by immunoSEQ multiplex PCR, yet TCRdb's version contains in-frame clones alone and is incomplete. In the table there are fewer than 130,000 clones, 87% of which are singletons. Sequencing was performed on peripheral blood, taken on day 0 of AZD1222 vaccination. The receptors here all came from an adult in good health. The CDR3 runs from the conserved cysteine through the conserved F or W. D genes are given only for firm matches. A row's size may be missing; if present it is once, few, many or a size class.

d_gene: NA
abundance: NA
j_gene: TRBJ1-5
v_gene: TRBV7-3
CDR3nt: TGTGCCAGCAGCCCCCGAGGGCAGGGGAGTTCCAATCAGCCCCAGCATTTT
CDR3aa: CASSPRGQGSSNQPQHF

d_gene: TRBD1
abundance: NA
j_gene: TRBJ1-5
v_gene: TRBV30
CDR3nt: TGTGCCTGGAGTGTACCCCGGACAGGCTCCAATCAGCCCCAGCATTTT
CDR3aa: CAWSVPRTGSNQPQHF

d_gene: NA
abundance: NA
j_gene: TRBJ2-5
v_gene: TRBV12-5
CDR3nt: TGTGCTAGCCCGAACGGGACCCAGTACTTC
CDR3aa: CASPNGTQYF

d_gene: NA
abundance: NA
j_gene: TRBJ1-5
v_gene: TRBV6-5
CDR3nt: TGTGCCACCTACCTCATTGGCAGCAATCAGCCCCAGCATTTT
CDR3aa: CATYLIGSNQPQHF

d_gene: NA
abundance: NA
j_gene: TRBJ1-5
v_gene: TRBV28
CDR3nt: TGTGCCACCCTGGAAGCTCTTTGGCGGCCCCAGCATTTT
CDR3aa: CATLEALWRPQHF

d_gene: TRBD1
abundance: NA
j_gene: TRBJ1-5
v_gene: TRBV19
CDR3nt: TGTGCCAGCGGACAGGGGGTCAATCAGCCCCAGCATTTT
CDR3aa: CASGQGVNQPQHF

d_gene: TRBD1
abundance: NA
j_gene: TRBJ1-2
v_gene: TRBV3-1/TRBV3-2
CDR3nt: TGTGCCAGCAGCCAAGAAAACAGGGGCCACTATGGCTACACCTTC
CDR3aa: CASSQENRGHYGYTF

d_gene: NA
abundance: few
j_gene: TRBJ1-4
v_gene: TRBV19
CDR3nt: TGTGCCAGTAGTACCCCCTATTCTCCGGGACGAGGCGAACTGTTTTTT
CDR3aa: CASSTPYSPGRGELFF

d_gene: NA
abundance: NA
j_gene: TRBJ2-7
v_gene: TRBV5-5
CDR3nt: TGTGCCAGCAGCTTGGAGATGGGGCGGCAGGGGATTAGCTACGAGCAGTACTTC
CDR3aa: CASSLEMGRQGISYEQYF

d_gene: TRBD2
abundance: NA
j_gene: TRBJ2-5
v_gene: TRBV28
CDR3nt: TGTGCCAGCAGTTTGGGAGGGTATGAGACCCAGTACTTC
CDR3aa: CASSLGGYETQYF

d_gene: NA
abundance: NA
j_gene: TRBJ1-1
v_gene: TRBV5-1
CDR3nt: TGCGCCAGCAGCTTGGAACAGGGAAGAACTGAAGCTTTCTTT
CDR3aa: CASSLEQGRTEAFF

d_gene: NA
abundance: NA
j_gene: TRBJ1-6
v_gene: TRBV9
CDR3nt: TGTGCCAGCAGCGCCCGAGTGGACACCCTTAATTCACCCCTCCACTTT
CDR3aa: CASSARVDTLNSPLHF

d_gene: TRBD1
abundance: NA
j_gene: TRBJ2-3
v_gene: TRBV2
CDR3nt: TGTGCCAGCCCACCCAGGGGGCTATCTAGCACAGATACGCAGTATTTT
CDR3aa: CASPPRGLSSTDTQYF

d_gene: NA
abundance: NA
j_gene: TRBJ1-6
v_gene: TRBV27
CDR3nt: TGTGCCAGCAGGCCCGGAAGGGGAAGCTCCTATAATTCACCCCTCCACTTT
CDR3aa: CASRPGRGSSYNSPLHF

d_gene: NA
abundance: few
j_gene: TRBJ2-3
v_gene: TRBV6-6
CDR3nt: TGTGCCAGCAGTTGGACTTCTGCCACAGATACGCAGTATTTT
CDR3aa: CASSWTSATDTQYF

d_gene: NA
abundance: NA
j_gene: TRBJ2-1
v_gene: TRBV25-1
CDR3nt: TGTGCCAGCAGTCCCATGGGGGGCGATGAGCAGTTCTTC
CDR3aa: CASSPMGGDEQFF

d_gene: TRBD1
abundance: once
j_gene: TRBJ2-7
v_gene: TRBV9
CDR3nt: TGTGCCAGCAGCGTAGGGGACAGAGGGTCCTACGAGCAGTACTTC
CDR3aa: CASSVGDRGSYEQYF

d_gene: NA
abundance: NA
j_gene: TRBJ2-7
v_gene: TRBV2
CDR3nt: TGTGCCAGCAGTGTTAACAGGGCGGTCTACGAGCAGTACTTC
CDR3aa: CASSVNRAVYEQYF

d_gene: TRBD1
abundance: NA
j_gene: TRBJ1-5
v_gene: TRBV2
CDR3nt: TGTGCCAGCAGTGGGGACAGCTATCAGCCCCAGCATTTT
CDR3aa: CASSGDSYQPQHF

d_gene: NA
abundance: NA
j_gene: TRBJ1-5
v_gene: TRBV3-1/TRBV3-2
CDR3nt: TGTGCCAGCAGCCAAGATGACCAGCCCCAGCATTTT
CDR3aa: CASSQDDQPQHF

d_gene: NA
abundance: NA
j_gene: TRBJ2-1
v_gene: TRBV2
CDR3nt: TGTGCCAGCGGGACGGAAAACTACAATGAGCAGTTCTTC
CDR3aa: CASGTENYNEQFF

d_gene: TRBD1
abundance: NA
j_gene: TRBJ1-4
v_gene: TRBV7-3
CDR3nt: TGTGCCAGCAGCTTAGGTTCCGGGACAGGGGATGAAAAACTGTTTTTT
CDR3aa: CASSLGSGTGDEKLFF

d_gene: TRBD1
abundance: NA
j_gene: TRBJ1-1
v_gene: TRBV11-1
CDR3nt: TGTGCCAGCAGCCATACCACAGGGGGACTTGAAGCTTTCTTT
CDR3aa: CASSHTTGGLEAFF

d_gene: NA
abundance: NA
j_gene: TRBJ2-1
v_gene: TRBV5-1
CDR3nt: TGCGCCAGCAGCTTGGACGGGGGGCAACGATCCAATGAGCAGTTCTTC
CDR3aa: CASSLDGGQRSNEQFF

d_gene: NA
abundance: once
j_gene: TRBJ2-7
v_gene: TRBV7-3
CDR3nt: TGTGCCAGCAGCCTAGGGCCTATCTACGAGCAGTACTTC
CDR3aa: CASSLGPIYEQYF